The clone carrying this TCR beta chain has a single count. This record belongs to a study of identical twins. Per the germline V gene, CDR1 is LGHDT and CDR2 is YNNKEL (reference sequence). The V gene lost 3 bases and the J gene lost 0 bases, with 10 bases spanning the gap. The CDR3 consists of 15 residues. MiXCR was run by TCRdb on the 5' RACE reads, yielding one entry per CDR3 protein. The sample includes fewer than 500,000 distinct CDR3 sequences, more than 20% of them seen just once. Another study also made use of these data, one on T cells expressing NK-cell markers. That investigation notes: Sorted T-cell subsets CD3+CD56+NKG2C+, CD3+CD56+NKG2C- and CD3+CD56-NKG2C+ were TCR beta-sequenced.

Sequencing input: CD4+ T cells sorted from blood. The sequence derives from a woman between 18 and 29 years old in good health. The chain is built from TRBV3-1 and TRBJ2-3; D uncertain. The CDR3 DNA sequence: TGTGCCAGCAGCCAGATGACGACGAGCACAGATACGCAGTATTTT. Its protein product is CASSQMTTSTDTQYF.